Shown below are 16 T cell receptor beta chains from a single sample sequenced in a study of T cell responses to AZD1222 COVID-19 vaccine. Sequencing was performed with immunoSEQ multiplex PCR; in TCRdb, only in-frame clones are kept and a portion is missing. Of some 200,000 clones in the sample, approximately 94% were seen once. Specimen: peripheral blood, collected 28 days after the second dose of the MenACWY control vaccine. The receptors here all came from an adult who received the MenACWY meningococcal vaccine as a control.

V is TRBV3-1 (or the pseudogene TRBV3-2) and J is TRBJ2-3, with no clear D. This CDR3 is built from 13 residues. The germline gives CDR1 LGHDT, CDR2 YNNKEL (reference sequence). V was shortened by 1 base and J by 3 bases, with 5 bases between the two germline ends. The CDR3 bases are TGTGCCAGCAGCCAAGTCGTGACAGATACGCAGTATTTT. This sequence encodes CASSQVVTDTQYF.

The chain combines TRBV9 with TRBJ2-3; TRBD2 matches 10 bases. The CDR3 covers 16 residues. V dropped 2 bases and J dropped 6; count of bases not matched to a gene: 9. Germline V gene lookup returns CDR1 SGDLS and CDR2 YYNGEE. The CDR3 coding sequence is TGTGCCAGCAGCGTTCGGCTAGCGGGAGTGGGGGATACGCAGTATTTT. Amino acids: CASSVRLAGVGDTQYF.

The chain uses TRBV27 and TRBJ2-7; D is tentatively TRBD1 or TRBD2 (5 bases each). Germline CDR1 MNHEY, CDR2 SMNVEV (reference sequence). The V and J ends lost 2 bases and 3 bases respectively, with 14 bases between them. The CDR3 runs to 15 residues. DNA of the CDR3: TGTGCCAGCAGTTTAAATCCGGGACGCCTCTACGAGCAGTACTTC. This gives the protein CASSLNPGRLYEQYF.

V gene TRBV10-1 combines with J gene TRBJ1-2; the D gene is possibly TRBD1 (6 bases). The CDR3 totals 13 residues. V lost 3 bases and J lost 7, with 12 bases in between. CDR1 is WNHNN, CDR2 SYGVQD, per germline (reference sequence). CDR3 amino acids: CASSEAGVGGYTF. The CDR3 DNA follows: TGCGCCAGCAGTGAAGCAGGGGTAGGTGGCTACACCTTC.

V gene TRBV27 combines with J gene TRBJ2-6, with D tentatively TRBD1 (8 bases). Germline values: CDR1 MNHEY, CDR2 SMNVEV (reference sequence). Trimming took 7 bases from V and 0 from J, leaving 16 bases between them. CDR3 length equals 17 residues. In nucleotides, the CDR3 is TGTGCCAGCACTCAGGGGGCGGGAGTCTCTGGGGCCAACGTCCTGACTTTC. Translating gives CASTQGAGVSGANVLTF.

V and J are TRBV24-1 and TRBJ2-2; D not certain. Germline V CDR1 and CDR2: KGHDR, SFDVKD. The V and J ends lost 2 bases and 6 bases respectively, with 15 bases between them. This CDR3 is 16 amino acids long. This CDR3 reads CATSDSNRRFPGELFF. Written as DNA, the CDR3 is TGTGCCACCAGTGATTCAAATCGCAGGTTCCCCGGGGAGCTGTTTTTT.

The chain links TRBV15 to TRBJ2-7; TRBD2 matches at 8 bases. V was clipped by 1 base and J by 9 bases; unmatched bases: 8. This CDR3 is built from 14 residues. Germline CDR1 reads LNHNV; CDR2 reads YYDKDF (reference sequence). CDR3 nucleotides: TGTGCCACCAGCAGAGGCCAAGCGGGAGCGGGGCAGTACTTC. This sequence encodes CATSRGQAGAGQYF.

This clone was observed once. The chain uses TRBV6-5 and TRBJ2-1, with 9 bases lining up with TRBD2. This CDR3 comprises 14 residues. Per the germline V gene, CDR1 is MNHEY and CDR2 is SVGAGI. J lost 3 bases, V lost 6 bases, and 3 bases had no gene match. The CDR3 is CASSYSGSYNEQFF. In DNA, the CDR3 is TGTGCCAGCAGCTATAGCGGGAGCTACAATGAGCAGTTCTTC.

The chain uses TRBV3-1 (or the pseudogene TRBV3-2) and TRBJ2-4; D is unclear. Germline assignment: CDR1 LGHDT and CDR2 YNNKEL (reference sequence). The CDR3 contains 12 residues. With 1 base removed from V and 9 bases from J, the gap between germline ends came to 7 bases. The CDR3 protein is CASSQGGSIQYF. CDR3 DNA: TGTGCCAGCAGCCAAGGAGGATCCATTCAGTACTTC.

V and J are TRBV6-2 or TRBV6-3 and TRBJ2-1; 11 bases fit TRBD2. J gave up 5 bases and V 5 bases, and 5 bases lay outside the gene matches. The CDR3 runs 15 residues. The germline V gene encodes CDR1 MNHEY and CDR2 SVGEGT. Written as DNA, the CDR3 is TGTGCCAGCAGTAAACTAGCGGGGGCCAACAATGAGCAGTTCTTC. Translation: CASSKLAGANNEQFF.

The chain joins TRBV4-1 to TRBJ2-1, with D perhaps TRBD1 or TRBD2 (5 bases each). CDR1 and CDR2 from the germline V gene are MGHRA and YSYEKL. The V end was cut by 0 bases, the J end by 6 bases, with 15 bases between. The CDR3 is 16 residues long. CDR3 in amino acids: CASSQEWGPSLNEQFF. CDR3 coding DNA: TGCGCCAGCAGCCAAGAATGGGGACCAAGCCTCAATGAGCAGTTCTTC.

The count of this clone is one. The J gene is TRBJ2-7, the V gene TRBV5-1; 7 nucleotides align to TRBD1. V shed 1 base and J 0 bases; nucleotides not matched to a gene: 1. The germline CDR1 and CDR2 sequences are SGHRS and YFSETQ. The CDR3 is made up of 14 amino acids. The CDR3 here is CASSLTGDSYEQYF. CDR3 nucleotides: TGCGCCAGCAGCTTGACAGGGGACTCCTACGAGCAGTACTTC.

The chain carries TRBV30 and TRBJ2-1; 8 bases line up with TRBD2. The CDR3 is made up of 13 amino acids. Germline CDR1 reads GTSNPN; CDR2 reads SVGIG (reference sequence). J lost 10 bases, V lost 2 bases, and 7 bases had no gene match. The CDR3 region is CAWSRGTSPEQFF. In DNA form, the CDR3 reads TGTGCCTGGAGTAGGGGGACTAGTCCGGAGCAGTTCTTC. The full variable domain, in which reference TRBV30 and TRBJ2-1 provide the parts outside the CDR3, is SQTIHQWPATLVQPVGSPLSLECTVEGTSNPNLYWYRQAAGRGLQLLFYSVGIGQISSEVPQNLSASRPQDRQFILSSKKLLLSDSGFYLCAWSRGTSPEQFFGPGTRLTVL.

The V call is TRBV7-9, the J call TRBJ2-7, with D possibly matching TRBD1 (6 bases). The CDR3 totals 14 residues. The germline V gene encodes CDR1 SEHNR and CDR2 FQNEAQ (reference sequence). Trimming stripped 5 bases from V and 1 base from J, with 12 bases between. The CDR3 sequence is CASSRKQGSYEQYF. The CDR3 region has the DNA TGTGCCAGCAGCCGAAAACAGGGATCCTACGAGCAGTACTTC.

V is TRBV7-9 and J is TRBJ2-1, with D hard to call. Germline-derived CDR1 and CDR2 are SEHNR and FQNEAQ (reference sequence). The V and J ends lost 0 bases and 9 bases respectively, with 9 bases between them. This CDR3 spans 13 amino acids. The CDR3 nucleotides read TGTGCCAGCAGCTTAGCCAAGGAGTCTGAGCAGTTCTTC. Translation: CASSLAKESEQFF.

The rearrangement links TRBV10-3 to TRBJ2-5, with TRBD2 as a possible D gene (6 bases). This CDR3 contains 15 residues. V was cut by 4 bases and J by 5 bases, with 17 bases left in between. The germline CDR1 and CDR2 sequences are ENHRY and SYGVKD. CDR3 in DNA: TGTGCCATCAGTGGTGGGCGGGACCCCGGGGAGACCCAGTACTTC. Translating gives CAISGGRDPGETQYF.